A single sample is the source of the 29 T cell receptor beta chains below, sequenced in a study of radiotherapy plus CTLA-4 blockade in lung cancer. Libraries were prepared by immunoSEQ multiplex PCR; TCRdb keeps only in-frame clonotypes and omits some of them. Among 45,000 or so clones, roughly 76% were seen once, and the ten largest hold 8.3%. Sequenced here: peripheral blood, sampled from a patient treated with radiotherapy plus ipilimumab. These TCRs come from a human donor with non-small cell lung cancer who had stable disease on radiotherapy plus ipilimumab.

The J gene is TRBJ2-7, the V gene TRBV18; D ambiguous. CDR1 is KGHSH, CDR2 LQKENI, per germline. CDR3 length: 15 residues. The V end lost 3 bases, the J end lost 7 bases, and 19 bases lay between the germline ends. The CDR3 is CASSPLQPWYWEQYV. The DNA of the CDR3 is TGTGCCAGCTCACCCCTCCAGCCGTGGTATTGGGAGCAGTACGTC.

The chain couples TRBV28 to TRBJ2-2; no reliable D call. Trimming took 4 bases from V and 0 from J, leaving 12 bases between them. Germline V gives CDR1 MDHEN, CDR2 SYDVKM. CDR3 size: 16 residues. CDR3 residues: CASSSDEFPNTGELFF. In nucleotides, the CDR3 is TGTGCCAGCAGTTCAGATGAATTTCCGAACACCGGGGAGCTGTTTTTT.

V usage is TRBV27 and J usage is TRBJ2-1; 10 nucleotides line up with TRBD1. CDR1 is MNHEY, CDR2 SMNVEV, per germline (reference sequence). With V trimmed by 7 bases and J by 0 bases, 15 bases remained unmatched. The length of the CDR3 is 19 residues. CDR3: CASTPGGQGKNYSYNEQFF. DNA for the CDR3: TGTGCCAGCACCCCTGGGGGACAGGGGAAGAACTACTCCTACAATGAGCAGTTCTTC.

The chain uses TRBV11-2 and TRBJ2-1, with 7 bases identical to TRBD2. V shed 5 bases, J shed 5 bases, and the junction held 9 bases outside the gene matches. Germline lookup yields CDR1 SGHAT and CDR2 FQNNGV. CDR3 length: 15 residues. CDR3 in DNA: TGTGCCAGCAGCCCACAGACACTAGCGAACAATGAGCAGTTCTTC. Translating it yields CASSPQTLANNEQFF. Variable domain in full (rest from reference TRBV11-2 and TRBJ2-1): EAGVAQSPRYKIIEKRQSVAFWCNPISGHATLYWYQQILGQGPKLLIQFQNNGVVDDSQLPKDRFSAERLKGVDSTLKIQPAKLEDSAVYLCASSPQTLANNEQFFGPGTRLTVL.

V and J are TRBV7-2 and TRBJ2-1, with unresolved D. Trimming took off 2 bases at V and 0 bases at J, with 8 bases between the two ends. The CDR3 sequence is 15 residues long. Germline values: CDR1 SGHTA, CDR2 FQGNSA. CDR3 sequence: CASSLQESSYNEQFF. The CDR3 region has the DNA TGTGCCAGCAGCTTACAGGAGAGCTCCTACAATGAGCAGTTCTTC.

In the case of this clone: The junction shows a germline mismatch at one end, possibly a read error. This chain joins TRBV4-1 and TRBJ1-4, with a tentative D call TRBD1 (5 bases). This CDR3 is 14 amino acids long. CDR1 and CDR2 (germline): MGHRA, YSYEKL. The CDR3: CASSQETGVGVRVF. The CDR3 DNA reads as TGCGCCAGCAGCCAAGAAACGGGTGTAGGGGTGAGGGTTTTT.

CDR3 sequence reads: CASSYAGGTEAFF. For the CDR3, the DNA is TGTGCCAGCAGTTACGCAGGGGGCACTGAAGCTTTCTTT. The rearrangement uses TRBV6-5 and TRBJ1-1; 7 bases agree with TRBD1. V lost 2 bases to trimming and J lost 4 bases; unmatched junction nucleotides: 1. The germline V gene has CDR1 MNHEY and CDR2 SVGAGI. This CDR3 comprises 13 residues.

The chain recombines TRBV7-9 with TRBJ1-6, with 12 bases lining up with TRBD1. With V trimmed by 4 bases and J by 14 bases, 6 bases remained unmatched. Germline V gene lookup returns CDR1 SEHNR and CDR2 FQNEAQ (reference sequence). This CDR3 comprises 14 residues. The chain's CDR3 is CASSSTGTGGTLHF. The CDR3, as DNA: TGTGCCAGCAGCTCCACCGGGACAGGGGGCACCCTCCACTTT.

V and J are TRBV18 and TRBJ2-6; D is uncertain. The V gene's germline CDR1 is KGHSH and CDR2 LQKENI. The CDR3 loop spans 15 amino acids. V was clipped by 0 bases and J by 0 bases, with 3 bases between them. The CDR3 coding sequence is TGTGCCAGCTCACCACCGATCTCTGGGGCCAACGTCCTGACTTTC. Its protein is CASSPPISGANVLTF.

CDR3 sequence (DNA): TGCGCCAGCAGCTTGGCCAGGGGACACGAAAAACTGTTTTTT. Its translation is CASSLARGHEKLFF. V gene TRBV5-1 combines with J gene TRBJ1-4; TRBD1 might be the D (6 bases). Germline V lookup: CDR1 SGHRS, CDR2 YFSETQ. The CDR3 runs 14 residues. The ends were cut back, 0 bases at V and 8 bases at J, with 11 bases in the middle.

This clone was recorded a few times. Only one base separates this from a far larger clonotype, so it likely reflects a read error. At the DNA level, this CDR3 is encoded by other sequences in the same sample as well. V usage is TRBV2 and J usage is TRBJ1-1; 7 nucleotides align to TRBD1. CDR3 size: 16 residues. Germline CDR1 reads SNHLY; CDR2 reads FYNNEI. CDR3 loop: CASSVRGFDRNTEAFF. The CDR3 DNA sequence: TGTGCCAGCAGTGTCAGGGGGTTTGACCGGAACACCGAAGCTTTCTTT.

The chain has TRBV29-1 and TRBJ1-1, with TRBD1 matching 7 bases. With V trimmed by 7 bases and J by 3 bases, 17 bases remained unmatched. CDR1 and CDR2 from the germline V gene are SQVTM and ANQGSEA. The CDR3 covers 16 residues. CDR3 DNA: TGCAGCGAGACAACAGGGGCTCCTTGGGGGTACACTGAAGCTTTCTTT. Translated, it gives CSETTGAPWGYTEAFF.

This chain joins TRBV6-1 and TRBJ2-3; TRBD1 is a possible D gene (6 bases). The CDR3 has 13 residues. CDR1 is MNHNS, CDR2 SASEGT, per germline. The V gene lost 6 bases and the J gene lost 9 bases, with 16 bases spanning the gap. For the CDR3, the DNA is TGTGCCAGCAGCGGTTCAGGGGTCGGGACGCAGTATTTT. Translated: CASSGSGVGTQYF.

This clone was observed a handful of times. The CDR3 reads CASSLKEATPAFF. In DNA, the CDR3 is TGTGCCAGCAGCTTAAAGGAAGCCACTCCCGCTTTCTTT. The chain carries TRBV7-9 and TRBJ1-1; unclear D gene. V was shortened by 2 bases and J by 11 bases, with 15 bases between the two germline ends. CDR1 is SEHNR and CDR2 is FQNEAQ in the germline V gene (reference sequence). The CDR3 is made up of 13 amino acids.

This clone has just a few counts. This chain joins TRBV9 and TRBJ1-5; D is uncertain. Looked up from germline, CDR1 is SGDLS and CDR2 is YYNGEE. CDR3 length: 13 residues. V dropped 1 base and J dropped 6 bases, with 8 bases sitting between them. The CDR3 is CASSVREGQPQHF. The DNA for the CDR3 is TGTGCCAGCAGCGTACGGGAGGGTCAGCCCCAGCATTTT.

The chain employs TRBV7-2 and TRBJ2-1; 11 bases line up with TRBD1. The V and J ends lost 4 bases and 8 bases, in that order; junction bases with no gene match: 10. CDR3 length: 16 residues. CDR1 is SGHTA, CDR2 FQGNSA, per germline. CDR3 nucleotide sequence: TGTGCCAGCAGCTCGAACCGGGACAGGGGGTTGTATGAGCAGTTCTTC. As protein: CASSSNRDRGLYEQFF.

V usage is TRBV5-4 and J usage is TRBJ1-2; maybe TRBD1 (6 bases). The germline V gene encodes CDR1 SGHNT and CDR2 YYREEE (reference sequence). Trimming left V 4 bases short and J 4 bases short, with 11 bases between. This CDR3 has 13 amino acids. The CDR3 DNA sequence: TGTGCCAGCAGCGATGGGGGGGCCTATGGCTACACCTTC. This sequence encodes CASSDGGAYGYTF.

This clone was observed once. The chain recombines TRBV7-8 with TRBJ2-3; D may correspond to TRBD1 or TRBD2 (6 bases each). The length of the CDR3 is 15 residues. Between the trimmed V and J ends, which lost 1 base and 6 bases, there was a span of 14 bases. The germline V gene has CDR1 SGHVS and CDR2 FQNEAQ. The CDR3 DNA reads as TGTGCCAGCAGCTTAGGTTTCCGGGGGCAGGATACGCAGTATTTT. Its translation is CASSLGFRGQDTQYF.

The rearrangement joins TRBV13 to TRBJ2-7; D is possibly TRBD1 (5 bases). CDR3 length equals 15 residues. Germline lookup yields CDR1 PRHDT and CDR2 FYEKMQ (reference sequence). V was cut by 0 bases and J by 4 bases, with 13 bases left in between. The CDR3 sequence is CASSLGRGPNYEQYV. CDR3 sequence (DNA): TGTGCCAGCAGCTTAGGTAGGGGTCCAAATTACGAGCAGTACGTC.

The chain is built from TRBV6-1 and TRBJ1-6, with TRBD1 as a possible D gene (5 bases). With 8 bases removed from V and 7 bases from J, the gap between germline ends came to 12 bases. This CDR3 region has 13 residues. Germline CDR1 reads MNHNS; CDR2 reads SASEGT. This CDR3 reads CASLGTGNSPLHF. CDR3 coding DNA: TGTGCCAGCCTCGGGACGGGGAATTCACCCCTCCACTTT.

This chain uses TRBV10-1 with TRBJ1-1; D might be TRBD1 (6 bases). Per the germline V gene, CDR1 is WNHNN and CDR2 is SYGVQD (reference sequence). Trimming pared 6 bases from V and 1 base from J, leaving 9 bases between. CDR3 length equals 13 residues. The chain's CDR3 is CASSPRGNTEAFF. The DNA of the CDR3 is TGCGCCAGCAGCCCCAGGGGGAACACTGAAGCTTTCTTT.

The chain couples TRBV19 to TRBJ1-6, with no clear D. Germline CDR1 LNHDA, CDR2 SQIVND (reference sequence). V lost 2 bases, J lost 7 bases, and 9 bases lay in between. The CDR3 has 14 residues. This chain's CDR3 is CASSISTENSPLHF. The CDR3 DNA reads as TGTGCCAGTAGTATAAGCACAGAGAATTCACCCCTCCACTTT.

The chain combines TRBV29-1 with TRBJ2-2; D may be TRBD2 (6 bases). Germline loops: CDR1 SQVTM, CDR2 ANQGSEA. This CDR3 is built from 13 residues. V lost 7 bases, J lost 7 bases, and 16 bases lay in between. CDR3 DNA: TGCAGCGCTGTGACTAGAGGGGACGGGGAGCTGTTTTTT. It codes for CSAVTRGDGELFF.

The J gene is TRBJ1-2, the V gene TRBV30, with TRBD1 identical over 7 bases. The V segment lost 0 bases and the J segment 4 bases; nucleotides outside the gene matches: 11. Per the germline V gene, CDR1 is GTSNPN and CDR2 is SVGIG (reference sequence). This CDR3 contains 16 residues. The CDR3 nucleotides are TGTGCCTGGAGTGTTCGTAGGGGGCAAGGGGTCTATGGCTACACCTTC. It is translated as CAWSVRRGQGVYGYTF.

This clone has more than one count but fewer than ten. The rearrangement uses TRBV15 and TRBJ2-7; tentative D call: TRBD2 (7 bases). Trimming left V 1 base short and J 3 bases short, with 19 bases between. Per germline, CDR1 LNHNV and CDR2 YYDKDF (reference sequence). This CDR3 has 17 residues. CDR3 region: CATSRARSGGIHYEQYF. CDR3 nucleotide sequence: TGTGCCACCAGCAGAGCCCGTTCGGGGGGCATCCACTACGAGCAGTACTTC.

The chain recombines TRBV19 with TRBJ1-1; D gene ambiguous. Germline V gene sequence: CDR1 LNHDA, CDR2 SQIVND (reference sequence). The V end was cut by 5 bases, the J end by 1 base, with 8 bases between. This CDR3 has 13 residues. CDR3: CASSQNRNTEAFF. The CDR3 region has the DNA TGTGCCAGTAGTCAAAACAGGAACACTGAAGCTTTCTTT.

The chain combines TRBV29-1 with TRBJ1-2; D is unresolved. This CDR3 has 12 amino acids. CDR1 is SQVTM, CDR2 ANQGSEA, per germline. V was trimmed by 3 bases and J by 2 bases, leaving 7 bases between them. The CDR3 spells CSVDMGNYGYTF. The CDR3, as DNA: TGCAGCGTTGACATGGGAAACTATGGCTACACCTTC.

CDR3 in amino acids: CASSLERGYEQFF. The DNA for the CDR3 is TGCGCCAGCAGCTTGGAGCGGGGGTATGAGCAGTTCTTC. The rearrangement links TRBV5-1 to TRBJ2-1, with 8 bases aligning to TRBD2. The CDR3 contains 13 residues. V gave up 0 bases and J gave up 8 bases; unmatched junction bases: 1. CDR1 and CDR2 from the germline V gene are SGHRS and YFSETQ.

This chain links TRBV28 with TRBJ1-1; D ambiguous. CDR1 is MDHEN, CDR2 SYDVKM, per germline. The CDR3 is 14 amino acids. The V and J ends lost 4 bases and 1 base respectively, with 10 bases between them. The CDR3 spells CASSSRTGNTEAFF. CDR3 nucleotides: TGTGCCAGCAGTTCCCGGACGGGGAACACTGAAGCTTTCTTT.